Following are 22 T cell receptor beta chains from one sample sequenced in a study of blood T cell repertoires in COVID-19. TCRdb keeps only in-frame clones here, not all; method: immunoSEQ multiplex PCR. The table lists 300,000 to 350,000 clones, approximately 92% of them singletons. The sequencing sample was made of peripheral blood. All receptors come from a woman aged 25 to 45 with COVID-19, enrolled during active disease.

This chain joins TRBV19 and TRBJ2-7, with 7 bases identical to TRBD1. The junction had 10 bases not matched to a gene; V was cut back by 9 bases and J by 5 bases. CDR1 and CDR2 from the germline V gene are LNHDA and SQIVND (reference sequence). The length of the CDR3 is 13 residues. In DNA, the CDR3 is TGTGCCAGCTCGACAGGGCTCTTGAACGAGCAGTACTTC. It encodes CASSTGLLNEQYF.

The chain links TRBV6-2 or TRBV6-3 to TRBJ2-5; 9 nucleotides align to TRBD1. The V segment lost 5 bases and the J segment 3 bases; nucleotides outside the gene matches: 1. This CDR3 region has 13 residues. CDR1 and CDR2 from the germline V gene are MNHEY and SVGEGT. CDR3 residues: CASSRQGEETQYF. The CDR3 DNA follows: TGTGCCAGCAGTCGACAGGGGGAAGAGACCCAGTACTTC.

There are a few counts of this clone. The chain joins TRBV7-9 to TRBJ2-3; 7 bases match TRBD1. Germline loops: CDR1 SEHNR, CDR2 FQNEAQ (reference sequence). CDR3 length: 11 residues. V was pared by 4 bases and J by 10 bases, with 2 bases of the junction left unmatched. The CDR3 DNA reads as TGTGCCAGCAGCTACGGACAGGCGCAGTATTTT. As protein: CASSYGQAQYF. The full variable domain, its missing parts supplied by reference TRBV7-9 and TRBJ2-3, is DTGVSQNPRHKITKRGQNVTFRCDPISEHNRLYWYRQTLGQGPEFLTYFQNEAQLEKSRLLSDRFSAERPKGSFSTLEIQRTEQGDSAMYLCASSYGQAQYFGPGTRLTVL.

A remark on this clone: One junction end does not reproduce the germline sequence, and a read error may be involved. This chain uses TRBV7-9 with TRBJ2-5; D not certain. The CDR3 loop spans 13 amino acids. Germline V gene sequence: CDR1 SEHNR, CDR2 FQNEAQ (reference sequence). Here the CDR3 reads CASSSPIQVTQYF. In DNA, the CDR3 is TGTGCCAGCAGCTCCCCTATCCAAGTGACCCAGTACTTC.

This chain connects TRBV19 to TRBJ2-2; TRBD2 is a possible D gene (5 bases). The V gene's germline CDR1 is LNHDA and CDR2 SQIVND (reference sequence). This CDR3 region has 15 residues. Trimming shortened V by 6 bases and J by 3 bases, and 14 bases separated the two germline ends. The CDR3 reads CASSGLLRYTGELFF. CDR3 DNA: TGTGCCAGTAGCGGACTCCTAAGGTACACCGGGGAGCTGTTTTTT. Complete variable domain (other parts from reference TRBV19 and TRBJ2-2): DGGITQSPKYLFRKEGQNVTLSCEQNLNHDAMYWYRQDPGQGLRLIYYSQIVNDFQKGDIAEGYSVSREKKESFPLTVTSAQKNPTAFYLCASSGLLRYTGELFFGEGSRLTVL.

V gene TRBV28 combines with J gene TRBJ1-6; D is perhaps TRBD1 (5 bases). There are 11 residues in the CDR3. Germline CDR1 reads MDHEN; CDR2 reads SYDVKM. V was shortened by 6 bases and J by 14 bases, with 11 bases between the two germline ends. The CDR3 sequence: CASSRTRTLHF. The CDR3 DNA reads TGTGCCAGCAGCCGGACACGCACCCTCCACTTT.

The chain couples TRBV5-1 to TRBJ2-1, with D unresolved. The V gene's germline CDR1 is SGHRS and CDR2 YFSETQ. Trimming removed 3 bases from V and 5 bases from J, with 12 bases in between. CDR3 length: 14 amino acids. CDR3 sequence reads: CASSWSYLNNEQFF. The CDR3 nucleotides are TGCGCCAGCAGCTGGAGCTACCTCAACAATGAGCAGTTCTTC.

As DNA, the CDR3 is TGTGCCAGCTCACCACTGGGACTGGGACAGGGGGGAATTCAGCCCCAGCATTTT. Translated, it gives CASSPLGLGQGGIQPQHF. The genes are TRBV18 and TRBJ1-5; TRBD1 aligns across 11 bases. The V segment lost 1 base and the J segment 6 bases; nucleotides outside the gene matches: 11. Per germline, CDR1 KGHSH and CDR2 LQKENI. The CDR3 covers 18 residues.

The chain has TRBV7-9 and TRBJ1-4; D remains unclear. Germline lookup yields CDR1 SEHNR and CDR2 FQNEAQ (reference sequence). Trimming removed 0 bases from V and 10 bases from J, with 18 bases in between. The CDR3 loop spans 16 amino acids. CDR3 sequence: CASSLAQTEGLGKLFF. In DNA, the CDR3 is TGTGCCAGCAGCTTAGCGCAGACTGAAGGCCTTGGAAAACTGTTTTTT.

The chain joins TRBV3-1 (or the pseudogene TRBV3-2) to TRBJ2-7; maybe TRBD2 (6 bases). CDR3 size: 11 residues. Per the germline V gene, CDR1 is LGHDT and CDR2 is YNNKEL (reference sequence). The germline V and J ends were trimmed by 8 bases and 3 bases, with 8 bases remaining between them. In DNA form, the CDR3 reads TGTGCCAGCCGCGGGGTCTACGAGCAGTACTTC. Translated, it gives CASRGVYEQYF.

The count of this clone is one. This chain links TRBV2 with TRBJ1-6; 11 bases fit TRBD1. Per the germline V gene, CDR1 is SNHLY and CDR2 is FYNNEI. CDR3 length equals 15 residues. V dropped 6 bases and J dropped 8; count of bases not matched to a gene: 6. CDR3 in DNA: TGTGCCAGCAGCGCCCCGGGACAGGGGGATTCACCCCTCCACTTT. Amino acid sequence: CASSAPGQGDSPLHF.

The rearrangement links TRBV7-2 to TRBJ1-1; D gene uncertain. Trimming took off 2 bases at V and 0 bases at J, with 10 bases between the two ends. Germline values: CDR1 SGHTA, CDR2 FQGNSA. CDR3 size: 15 residues. The CDR3 loop is CASSLSGRLNTEAFF. The CDR3, as DNA: TGTGCCAGCAGCTTAAGCGGACGGCTGAACACTGAAGCTTTCTTT.

The chain uses TRBV2 and TRBJ1-1; 10 bases map to TRBD1. The junction had 10 bases not matched to a gene; V was cut back by 5 bases and J by 4 bases. Germline assignment: CDR1 SNHLY and CDR2 FYNNEI. The length of the CDR3 is 16 residues. CDR3 DNA: TGTGCCAGCAGTCTCGACAGGGGGCGGGGAGGCACTGAAGCTTTCTTT. Its translation is CASSLDRGRGGTEAFF.

This clone was seen only once. The genes are TRBV5-1 and TRBJ1-1; tentative D call: TRBD1 (6 bases). The CDR3 length is 13 residues. V dropped 2 bases and J dropped 5 bases, with 10 bases sitting between them. Per germline, CDR1 SGHRS and CDR2 YFSETQ. CDR3 loop: CASSFNRVTEAFF. The CDR3 coding sequence is TGCGCCAGCAGCTTTAACAGGGTTACTGAAGCTTTCTTT.

With regard to this clone: A read error may be the cause here, since a much bigger clone is one base away. The chain recombines TRBV7-3 with TRBJ1-1, with unresolved D. The V gene's germline CDR1 is SGHTA and CDR2 FQGTGA. The CDR3 length is 13 residues. Trimming pared 2 bases from V and 1 base from J, leaving 5 bases between. The CDR3 sequence is CASSLDKNTEAFF. DNA for the CDR3: TGTGCCAGCAGCTTAGACAAGAACACTGAAGCTTTCTTT.

This clone was seen a single time. The J gene is TRBJ1-6, the V gene TRBV5-1; D not resolved. This CDR3 comprises 14 residues. The germline CDR1 and CDR2 sequences are SGHRS and YFSETQ. Between the trimmed V and J ends, which lost 5 bases and 9 bases, there was a span of 15 bases. CDR3 sequence: CASRQTSGRSPLHF. CDR3 nucleotides: TGCGCCAGCAGACAAACTTCAGGCCGTTCACCCCTCCACTTT.

The chain links TRBV28 to TRBJ2-1, with 9 bases aligning to TRBD2. Germline V gives CDR1 MDHEN, CDR2 SYDVKM. The CDR3 has 17 residues. V was clipped by 7 bases and J by 9 bases; unmatched bases: 19. The CDR3 here is CASISRGTSHIWAEQFF. The DNA of the CDR3 is TGTGCCAGCATCAGTCGGGGGACTAGCCATATTTGGGCTGAGCAGTTCTTC.

The chain joins TRBV4-1 to TRBJ2-7; no reliable D call. The CDR3 runs 13 residues. The V end lost 3 bases, the J end lost 5 bases, and 11 bases lay between the germline ends. In germline, CDR1 is MGHRA, CDR2 YSYEKL. In DNA, the CDR3 is TGCGCCAGCAGCCAGGTACACCTCAACGAGCAGTACTTC. It translates to CASSQVHLNEQYF.

The chain couples TRBV5-6 to TRBJ1-1; D uncertain. The CDR3 contains 15 residues. V dropped 1 base and J dropped 0 bases, with 10 bases sitting between them. Looked up from germline, CDR1 is SGHDT and CDR2 is YYEEEE. In DNA form, the CDR3 reads TGTGCCAGCAGCTTGTCGCGGTACTTGAACACTGAAGCTTTCTTT. It yields the protein CASSLSRYLNTEAFF. The full variable domain, rest sourced from reference TRBV5-6 and TRBJ1-1, is DAGVTQSPTHLIKTRGQQVTLRCSPKSGHDTVSWYQQALGQGPQFIFQYYEEEERQRGNFPDRFSGHQFPNYSSELNVNALLLGDSALYLCASSLSRYLNTEAFFGQGTRLTVV.

V gene TRBV28 combines with J gene TRBJ2-5; perhaps TRBD2 as D (6 bases). The germline gives CDR1 MDHEN, CDR2 SYDVKM. Trimming removed 5 bases from V and 4 bases from J, with 14 bases in between. The CDR3 consists of 14 residues. The CDR3 sequence is CASSPGEARETQYF. CDR3 DNA: TGTGCCAGCAGTCCGGGGGAGGCCCGAGAGACCCAGTACTTC.

The chain joins TRBV6-5 to TRBJ2-2; 8 bases line up with TRBD2. Germline V gives CDR1 MNHEY, CDR2 SVGAGI. The length of the CDR3 is 15 residues. The V and J ends lost 5 bases and 6 bases, in that order; junction bases with no gene match: 8. The CDR3 region is CASSPLAGGPGELFF. In nucleotides, the CDR3 is TGTGCCAGCAGTCCCTTGGCGGGAGGACCCGGGGAGCTGTTTTTT.

This chain links TRBV7-2 with TRBJ2-1; unclear D gene. Trimming stripped 2 bases from V and 0 bases from J, with 8 bases between. The CDR3 sequence is 15 residues long. Per germline, CDR1 SGHTA and CDR2 FQGNSA. The CDR3 region is CASSLLLVSYNEQFF. The CDR3, as DNA: TGTGCCAGCAGCTTATTGCTAGTCTCCTACAATGAGCAGTTCTTC.